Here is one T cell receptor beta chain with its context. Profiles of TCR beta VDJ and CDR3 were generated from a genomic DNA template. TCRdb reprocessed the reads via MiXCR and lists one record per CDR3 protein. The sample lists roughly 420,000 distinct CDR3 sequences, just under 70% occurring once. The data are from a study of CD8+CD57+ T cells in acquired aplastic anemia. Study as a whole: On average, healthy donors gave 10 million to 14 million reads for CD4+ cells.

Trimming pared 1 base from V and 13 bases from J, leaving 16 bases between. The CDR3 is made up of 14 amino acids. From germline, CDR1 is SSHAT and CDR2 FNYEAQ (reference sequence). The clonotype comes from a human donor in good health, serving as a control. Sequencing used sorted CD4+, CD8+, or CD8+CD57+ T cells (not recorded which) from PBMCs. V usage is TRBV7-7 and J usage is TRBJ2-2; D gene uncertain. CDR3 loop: CASSLEQSTEALFF. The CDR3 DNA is TGTGCCAGCAGCTTAGAGCAAAGCACCGAAGCGCTGTTTTTT. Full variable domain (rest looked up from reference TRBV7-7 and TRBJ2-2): GAGVSQSPRYKVTKRGQDVTLRCDPISSHATLYWYQQALGQGPEFLTYFNYEAQPDKSGLPSDRFSAERPEGSISTLTIQRTEQRDSAMYRCASSLEQSTEALFFGEGSRLTVL.